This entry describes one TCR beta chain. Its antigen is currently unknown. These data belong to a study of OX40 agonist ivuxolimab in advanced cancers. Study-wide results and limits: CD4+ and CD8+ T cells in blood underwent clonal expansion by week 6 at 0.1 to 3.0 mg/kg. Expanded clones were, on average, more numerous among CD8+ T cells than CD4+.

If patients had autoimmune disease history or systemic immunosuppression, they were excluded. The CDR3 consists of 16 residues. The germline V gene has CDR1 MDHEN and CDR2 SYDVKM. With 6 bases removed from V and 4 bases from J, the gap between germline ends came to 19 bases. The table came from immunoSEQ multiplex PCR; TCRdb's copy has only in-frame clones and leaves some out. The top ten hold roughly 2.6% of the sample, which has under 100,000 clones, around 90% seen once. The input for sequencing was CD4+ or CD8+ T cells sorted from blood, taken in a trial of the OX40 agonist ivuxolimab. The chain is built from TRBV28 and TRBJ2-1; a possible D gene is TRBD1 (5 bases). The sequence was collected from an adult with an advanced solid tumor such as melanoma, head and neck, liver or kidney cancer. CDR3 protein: CASSSSSLKGYNEQFF. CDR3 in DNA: TGTGCCAGCAGCTCGTCCTCACTCAAGGGGTACAATGAGCAGTTCTTC.